This TCR beta chain originates from a study of T cells in Graves' hyperthyroidism and ophthalmopathy. Study overall: Peripheral blood was acquired at first diagnosis, ahead of any therapy whatsoever.

Stable disease denoted Graves' hyperthyroidism without ophthalmopathy progression within 18 months. The CDR3 runs 17 residues. Germline CDR1 SGHDN, CDR2 FVKESK. Trimming cost V 0 bases and J 5 bases, with 20 bases left between them. The TCR beta CDR3 regions underwent amplification using RNA transcripts as the source. The HTBI primer set served for first-round RT-PCR of the TCR CDR3. TCRdb re-called the multiplex PCR reads with MiXCR, one entry per CDR3 protein. Of approximately 590,000 distinct CDR3 sequences listed, approximately 14% are singletons. Sequenced input: blood. The clonotype comes from a woman in her 30s with Graves' hyperthyroidism. This chain links TRBV14 with TRBJ2-7; tentative D call: TRBD2 (6 bases). The CDR3 DNA sequence: TGTGCCAGCAGCCAAGATTGGGGGGAGCCTCTTTTCGACGAGCAGTACTTC. This translates into CASSQDWGEPLFDEQYF. The variable domain in full, with the rest retrieved from reference TRBV14 and TRBJ2-7, is EAGVTQFPSHSVIEKGQTVTLRCDPISGHDNLYWYRRVMGKEIKFLLHFVKESKQDESGMPNNRFLAERTGGTYSTLKVQPAELEDSGVYFCASSQDWGEPLFDEQYFGPGTRLTVT.